This is a list of T cell receptor beta chains from one sample in a study of blood T cell repertoires in COVID-19. Sequencing was performed with immunoSEQ multiplex PCR; in TCRdb, only in-frame clones are kept and a portion is missing. The repertoire has under 400,000 clones, roughly 85% of them found once; the top ten carry 4% to 5.5%. The sequencing input was PBMCs or T cells enriched from blood (not recorded which). Receptors originate from a woman in her thirties or forties with acute COVID-19. CDR3s include the opening cysteine and the closing phenylalanine or tryptophan. A D gene is named only where the DNA matches it firmly. The size of a clone is reported for some rows only, either as once, few or many, or as a class for expanded clones.

CDR3 protein	CDR3 DNA	D gene	clone size	V gene	J gene
CASSRLGGADGYTF	TGTGCCAGCAGCAGGCTCGGAGGGGCGGATGGCTACACCTTC	.	.	TRBV5-6	TRBJ1-2
CAIRYGENTEAFF	TGTGCCATCCGATACGGGGAGAACACTGAAGCTTTCTTT	.	.	TRBV10-3	TRBJ1-1
CASSLLAGSLNEQFF	TGTGCCAGCAGCCTGCTAGCGGGTAGCCTCAATGAGCAGTTCTTC	TRBD2	.	TRBV7-3	TRBJ2-1
CASSSRALGAFF	TGTGCCAGCAGCTCGCGGGCCCTGGGAGCTTTCTTT	.	.	TRBV6-2/TRBV6-3	TRBJ1-1
CASSRTSATNTGELFF	TGTGCCAGCTCGAGGACTAGCGCTACGAACACCGGGGAGCTGTTTTTT	TRBD2	.	TRBV18	TRBJ2-2
CSASGMASGSNEQFF	TGCAGTGCTAGTGGCATGGCTAGCGGGAGTAATGAGCAGTTCTTC	TRBD2	.	TRBV20-1	TRBJ2-1
CATAGPLHTGELFF	TGTGCCACCGCGGGACCCTTACACACCGGGGAGCTGTTTTTT	.	.	TRBV28	TRBJ2-2
CASSQGVGTESSLHF	TGCGCCAGCAGCCAAGGGGTGGGGACAGAATCCTCCCTCCACTTT	TRBD1	few	TRBV4-1	TRBJ1-6
CSVFRDRENTEAFF	TGCAGCGTTTTCCGGGACAGGGAAAACACTGAAGCTTTCTTT	TRBD1	.	TRBV29-1	TRBJ1-1
CASSMGQGEETQYF	TGCGCCAGCAGCATGGGACAGGGCGAGGAGACCCAGTACTTC	TRBD1	.	TRBV5-1	TRBJ2-5
CASSSGEVAGNNYNEQFF	TGTGCCAGCAGCTCTGGGGAGGTAGCGGGGAACAACTACAATGAGCAGTTCTTC	TRBD2	.	TRBV5-4	TRBJ2-1
CAATGTGRYEQFF	TGTGCCGCTACCGGGACAGGGCGCTATGAGCAGTTCTTC	TRBD1	.	TRBV10-3	TRBJ2-1
CASSPGQGDNSPLHF	TGTGCCAGCTCACCCGGACAGGGAGATAATTCACCCCTCCACTTT	TRBD1	.	TRBV18	TRBJ1-6
CASSYSRQGGDTEAFF	TGTGCCAGCAGTTACTCCCGACAGGGGGGTGACACTGAAGCTTTCTTT	TRBD1	.	TRBV6-2/TRBV6-3	TRBJ1-1
CASSLDRYPGGETQYF	TGTGCCAGCAGCTTAGACCGGTACCCGGGTGGAGAGACCCAGTACTTC	.	.	TRBV7-8	TRBJ2-5
CASSQDWGGNYGYTF	TGCGCCAGCAGCCAAGATTGGGGCGGAAACTATGGCTACACCTTC	.	.	TRBV4-3	TRBJ1-2
CATSREGSGGGEKLFF	TGTGCCACCAGCAGAGAAGGATCGGGAGGAGGGGAAAAACTGTTTTTT	.	.	TRBV15	TRBJ1-4
CASSMGQGVYYTF	TGTGCCAGCAGTATGGGACAGGGGGTCTACTACACCTTC	TRBD1	.	TRBV12-3/TRBV12-4	TRBJ1-2
CASSQVPGITGELFF	TGCGCCAGCAGCCAAGTTCCAGGGATAACCGGGGAGCTGTTTTTT	.	.	TRBV4-3	TRBJ2-2
CASSGLTGNANYGYTF	TGTGCCAGCAGTGGACTGACAGGGAACGCTAACTATGGCTACACCTTC	TRBD1	.	TRBV6-1	TRBJ1-2
CASSDQGPTYGYTF	TGTGCCAGCAGTGACCAGGGCCCCACCTATGGCTACACCTTC	.	.	TRBV2	TRBJ1-2
CASSLTGTVNEKLFF	TGTGCCAGCAGTCTTACCGGGACAGTTAATGAAAAACTGTTTTTT	TRBD1	.	TRBV6-5	TRBJ1-4